The 7 T cell receptor beta chains reported below all come from one sample, sequenced in a study of T-cell memory formation after mild COVID-19. TCRdb passed the 5' RACE reads through MiXCR, listing each CDR3 protein once. The sample consists of under 200,000 distinct CDR3 sequences, roughly 28% of them appearing once. Sequenced material: PBMCs or a T cell subset sorted from them (not recorded which). These receptors were taken from an adult woman who had mild COVID-19 (a few samples of this study predate the infection). Cell type and time point are not known.

The V and J genes are TRBV15 and TRBJ1-5; tentative D call: TRBD1 (6 bases). The CDR3 totals 15 residues. Germline-derived CDR1 and CDR2 are LNHNV and YYDKDF (reference sequence). Trimming stripped 1 base from V and 5 bases from J, with 12 bases between. The chain's CDR3 is CATSRVVRGDQPQHF. CDR3 nucleotides: TGTGCCACCAGCAGAGTAGTCAGGGGTGATCAGCCCCAGCATTTT.

There are a few counts of this clonotype. The V gene is TRBV29-1, the J gene TRBJ1-5; maybe TRBD1 (6 bases). V was trimmed by 7 bases and J by 4 bases, leaving 32 bases between them. The CDR3 has 19 residues. CDR1 and CDR2 from the germline V gene are SQVTM and ANQGSEA. CDR3 coding DNA: TGCAGCGCCCATTCCAGGGGAGGGCCCAGGGAGCAAGGGAATCAGCCCCAGCATTTT. Its translation is CSAHSRGGPREQGNQPQHF.

This clonotype was seen more than once but under ten times. This chain connects TRBV12-3 or TRBV12-4 to TRBJ1-1; D is ambiguous. This CDR3 comprises 13 residues. The V end was cut by 1 base, the J end by 4 bases, with 7 bases between. The CDR3 DNA sequence: TGTGCCAGCAGTTTAGGGCGGATCACTGAAGCTTTCTTT. It yields the protein CASSLGRITEAFF.

The J gene is TRBJ1-2, the V gene TRBV4-1; D is perhaps TRBD1 (6 bases). Trimming removed 1 base from V and 2 bases from J, with 17 bases in between. Germline V gene lookup returns CDR1 MGHRA and CDR2 YSYEKL. The CDR3 has 17 amino acids. CDR3 region: CASSQVASEGDNYGYTF. In nucleotides, the CDR3 is TGCGCCAGCAGCCAAGTTGCGTCTGAGGGGGACAACTATGGCTACACCTTC.

CDR3 sequence (DNA): TGTGCCAGCGTTAGCGGGAGTGGGTACGAGCAGTACTTC. Amino acid sequence: CASVSGSGYEQYF. The chain recombines TRBV25-1 with TRBJ2-7, with 9 bases identical to TRBD2. The V gene end was trimmed by 8 bases and the J gene end by 4 bases; junction bases not matched to a gene: 6. Germline CDR1 and CDR2: MGHDK and SYGVNS. The CDR3 covers 13 residues.

The J gene is TRBJ1-1, the V gene TRBV5-1; D gene ambiguous. CDR1 and CDR2 (germline): SGHRS, YFSETQ. V shed 6 bases and J shed 1 base, with 13 bases lying between them. This CDR3 contains 14 residues. The CDR3 reads CASTQEGGNTEAFF. CDR3 DNA: TGCGCCAGCACCCAGGAGGGCGGGAACACTGAAGCTTTCTTT.

This clonotype was detected only a few times. The chain joins TRBV12-3 or TRBV12-4 to TRBJ2-5; tentative D call: TRBD1 (6 bases). This CDR3 has 15 amino acids. The germline V and J ends were trimmed by 6 bases and 2 bases, with 16 bases remaining between them. The CDR3 region has the DNA TGTGCCAGCAGCTCCCCTAGACAGGCTCAAGAGACCCAGTACTTC. It is translated as CASSSPRQAQETQYF.